This is a list of T cell receptor beta chains from one sample in a study of shared clonotypes between healthy human individuals. Sequenced by immunoSEQ multiplex PCR; TCRdb stores in-frame clones only, minus some. The repertoire consists of about 2.4 million clones, with roughly 93% occurring once and the leading ten covering 0.36%. The sequenced sample was naive CD4+ T cells from PBMCs. These receptors all come from a man aged 18 to 30 in good health. Some clones in this sample may be carry-over from other donors' samples. The CDR3 runs from the conserved cysteine through the conserved F or W. D genes are given only for firm matches. Clone size is shown for a subset of rows, as once, few, many or a class of expanded clone.

v_gene,abundance,j_gene,d_gene,CDR3aa,CDR3nt
TRBV5-1,-,TRBJ2-7,TRBD1,CASSSRGQGGYEQYF,TGCGCCAGCAGCTCGCGTGGACAGGGGGGATACGAGCAGTACTTC
TRBV7-9,-,TRBJ2-7,-,CASRVDRWGSSSYEQYF,TGTGCCAGCAGAGTAGACCGGTGGGGTTCTAGCTCCTACGAGCAGTACTTC
TRBV9,once,TRBJ2-3,TRBD2,CASSVGTSGGYTDTQYF,TGTGCCAGCAGCGTAGGGACTAGCGGGGGGTACACAGATACGCAGTATTTT
TRBV9,-,TRBJ2-3,-,CASSTSGRTDTQYF,TGTGCCAGCAGCACCAGCGGGCGCACAGATACGCAGTATTTT
TRBV7-2,-,TRBJ2-5,-,CASSHPSGGEETQYF,TGTGCCAGCAGCCACCCTTCAGGAGGAGAAGAGACCCAGTACTTC
TRBV7-6,-,TRBJ2-2,TRBD2,CASSSQGGLADTGELFF,TGTGCCAGCAGCTCGCAGGGGGGACTAGCGGACACCGGGGAGCTGTTTTTT
TRBV18,-,TRBJ1-1,-,CASSSQLEAFF,TGTGCCAGCTCATCCCAACTTGAAGCTTTCTTT
TRBV10-1,-,TRBJ2-3,-,CAKQVPSPITDTQYF,TGCGCCAAACAGGTTCCCAGCCCTATCACAGATACGCAGTATTTT
TRBV19,once,TRBJ2-7,-,CASSPRGTDGSYEQYF,TGTGCCAGTAGTCCCCGAGGCACAGACGGATCCTACGAGCAGTACTTC
TRBV18,once,TRBJ2-2,TRBD2,CASSQTIIAGPANTGELFF,TGTGCCAGCTCACAAACTATAATAGCGGGACCGGCGAACACCGGGGAGCTGTTTTTT
TRBV5-1,-,TRBJ2-2,TRBD1,CASSLVQGDTGELFF,TGCGCCAGCAGCTTGGTTCAGGGGGACACCGGGGAGCTGTTTTTT
TRBV28,-,TRBJ1-1,-,CASSTGLGNTEAFF,TGTGCCAGCAGCACGGGTTTGGGGAACACTGAAGCTTTCTTT
TRBV6-1,-,TRBJ1-5,TRBD1,CASSEYVSPGQTQLLHF,TGTGCCAGCAGTGAATATGTGAGTCCGGGACAGACGCAGCTGCTGCATTTT
TRBV7-2,-,TRBJ1-3,-,CASSELSSGNTIYF,TGTGCCAGCAGCGAGTTAAGCTCTGGAAACACCATATATTTT
TRBV5-6,-,TRBJ2-1,TRBD2,CASSWLAGLYNEQFF,TGTGCCAGCAGCTGGCTAGCGGGACTTTACAATGAGCAGTTCTTC
TRBV5-1,once,TRBJ2-1,-,CASSLAVEVDNEQFF,TGCGCCAGCAGCTTGGCTGTGGAGGTAGACAATGAGCAGTTCTTC
TRBV28,once,TRBJ2-3,-,CASSPATRMGDTQYF,TGTGCCAGCAGCCCCGCTACCAGGATGGGGGATACGCAGTATTTT